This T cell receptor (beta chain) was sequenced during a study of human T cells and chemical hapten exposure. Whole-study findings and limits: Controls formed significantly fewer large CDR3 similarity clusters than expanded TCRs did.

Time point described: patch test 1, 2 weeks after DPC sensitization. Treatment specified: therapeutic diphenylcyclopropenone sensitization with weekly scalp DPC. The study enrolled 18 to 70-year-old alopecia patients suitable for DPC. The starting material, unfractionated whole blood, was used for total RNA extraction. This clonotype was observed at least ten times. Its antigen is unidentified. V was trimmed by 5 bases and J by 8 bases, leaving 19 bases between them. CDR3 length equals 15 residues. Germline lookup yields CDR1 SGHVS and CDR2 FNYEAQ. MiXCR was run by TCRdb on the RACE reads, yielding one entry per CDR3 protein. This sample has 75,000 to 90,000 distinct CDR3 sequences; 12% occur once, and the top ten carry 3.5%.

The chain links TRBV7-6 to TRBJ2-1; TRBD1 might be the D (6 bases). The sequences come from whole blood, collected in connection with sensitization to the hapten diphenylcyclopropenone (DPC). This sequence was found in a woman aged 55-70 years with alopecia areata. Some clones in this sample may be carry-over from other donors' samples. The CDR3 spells CASSRPRRGNDEQFF. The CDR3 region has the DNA TGTGCCAGCAGCCGCCCTCGCAGGGGCAACGATGAGCAGTTCTTC.